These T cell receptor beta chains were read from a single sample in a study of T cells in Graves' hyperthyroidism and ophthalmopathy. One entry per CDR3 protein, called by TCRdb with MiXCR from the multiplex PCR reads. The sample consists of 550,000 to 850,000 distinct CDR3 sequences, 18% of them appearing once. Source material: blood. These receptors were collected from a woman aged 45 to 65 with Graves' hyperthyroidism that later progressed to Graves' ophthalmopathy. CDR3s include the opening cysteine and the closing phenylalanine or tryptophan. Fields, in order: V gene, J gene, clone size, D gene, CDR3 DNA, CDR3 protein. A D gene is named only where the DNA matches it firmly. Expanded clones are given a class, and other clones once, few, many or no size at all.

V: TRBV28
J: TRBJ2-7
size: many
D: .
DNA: TGTGCCAGCATCCCGGGCTCCGCTTGGGACGAGCAGTACTTC
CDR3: CASIPGSAWDEQYF

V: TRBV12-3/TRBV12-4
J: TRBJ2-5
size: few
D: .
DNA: TGTGCCAGCAGCCTCGAGGGGAGGCAAGAGACCCAGTACTTC
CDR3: CASSLEGRQETQYF

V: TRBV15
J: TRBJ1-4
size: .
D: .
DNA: TGTGCCACCAGCAGAGATGGGAATGAAAAACTGTTTTTT
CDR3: CATSRDGNEKLFF

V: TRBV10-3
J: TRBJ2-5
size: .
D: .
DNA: TGTGCCATCAGTAGAACATTAATGGAGACCCAGTACTTC
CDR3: CAISRTLMETQYF

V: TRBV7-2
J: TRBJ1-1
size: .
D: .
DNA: TGTGCCAGCAAGATACAGGGATCCATGAACACTGAAGCTTTCTTT
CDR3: CASKIQGSMNTEAFF

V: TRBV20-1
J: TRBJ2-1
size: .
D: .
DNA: TGCAGTGCTGGGGGTATCGTGTCCTACAATGAGCAGTTCTTC
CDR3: CSAGGIVSYNEQFF

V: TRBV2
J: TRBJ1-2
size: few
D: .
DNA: TGTGCCAGCAGGACGGCGGAGGGAAACTATGGCTACACCTTC
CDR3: CASRTAEGNYGYTF

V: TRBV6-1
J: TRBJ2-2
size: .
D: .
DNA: TGTGCCAGCAGTGAAGTTCAAACCGGGGAGCTGTTTTTT
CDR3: CASSEVQTGELFF

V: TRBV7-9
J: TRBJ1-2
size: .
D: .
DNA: TGTGCCAGCAGCTTAGCCCCAGGGAGGTATGGCTACACCTTC
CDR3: CASSLAPGRYGYTF

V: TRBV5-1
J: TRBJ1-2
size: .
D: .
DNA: TGCGCCAGCAGCTTGGAAACGGCAGGTTATGGCTACACCTTC
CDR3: CASSLETAGYGYTF

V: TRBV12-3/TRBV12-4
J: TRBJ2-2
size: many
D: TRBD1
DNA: TGTGCCAGCAGTAAACGGACAGGGGGCTGGGCCGGGGAGCTGTTTTTT
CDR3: CASSKRTGGWAGELFF

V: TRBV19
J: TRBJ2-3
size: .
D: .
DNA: TGTGCCAGTAGTATAGTTGGGCAGAACACAGATACGCAGTATTTT
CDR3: CASSIVGQNTDTQYF

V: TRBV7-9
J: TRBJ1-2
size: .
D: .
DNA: TGTGCCAGCAGCTTAGGGTCAGCCTATGGCTACACCTTC
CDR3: CASSLGSAYGYTF

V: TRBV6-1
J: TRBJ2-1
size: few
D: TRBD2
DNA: TGTGCCAGCAGTGGAGGGGCTAGCGGGGGGGGCCTAGGGAAGAATGAGCAGTTCTTC
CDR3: CASSGGASGGGLGKNEQFF

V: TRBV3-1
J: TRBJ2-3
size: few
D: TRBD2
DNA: TGTGCCAGCAGCCAACGGACTAGCGGGGGGGTGGGCACAGATACGCAGTATTTT
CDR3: CASSQRTSGGVGTDTQYF

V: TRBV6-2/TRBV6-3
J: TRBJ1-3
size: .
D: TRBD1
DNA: TGTGCCAGCAGGTGGACAGGGGGTTACACCATATATTTT
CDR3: CASRWTGGYTIYF

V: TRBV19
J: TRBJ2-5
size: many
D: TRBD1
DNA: TGTGCCAGTAGAGAGGGGACAGGGAACTGGGAGACCCAGTACTTC
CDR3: CASREGTGNWETQYF

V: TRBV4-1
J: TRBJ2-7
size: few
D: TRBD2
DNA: TGCGCCAGCAGCCAAGATATGAGCGGGGGACTGACGGACGAGCAGTACTTC
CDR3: CASSQDMSGGLTDEQYF

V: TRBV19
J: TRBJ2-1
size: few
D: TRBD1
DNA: TGTGCCAGTAGTTTACAGGGGAGCGATGAGCAGTTCTTC
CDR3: CASSLQGSDEQFF

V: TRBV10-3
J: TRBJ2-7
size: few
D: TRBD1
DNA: TGTGCCATCAGTGAGTCGACAGGGCTAGATGAAAGCGAGCAGTACTTC
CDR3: CAISESTGLDESEQYF

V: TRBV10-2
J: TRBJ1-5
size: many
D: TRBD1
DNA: TGCGCCAGCAGTGAGTCTAGAGGGACAGGGGAGGATCAGCCCCAGCATTTT
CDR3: CASSESRGTGEDQPQHF

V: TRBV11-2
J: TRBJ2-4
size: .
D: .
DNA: TGTGCCAGCAGTCTAGACCAGGGCACAAACATTCAGTACTTC
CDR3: CASSLDQGTNIQYF

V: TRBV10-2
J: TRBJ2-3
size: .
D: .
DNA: TGCGCCAGCAGTGACCGGGGCGCTACGCAGTATTTT
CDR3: CASSDRGATQYF

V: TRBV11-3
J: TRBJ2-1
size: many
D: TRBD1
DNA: TGTGCCAGCAGCGTAGGGAGGACAGGGATTTTTAATGAGCAGTTCTTC
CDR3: CASSVGRTGIFNEQFF

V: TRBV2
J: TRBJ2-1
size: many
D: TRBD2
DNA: TGTGCCAGCAGTGAAGTTGGACTAGCGGGGGGGTTCGATGAGCAGTTCTTC
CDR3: CASSEVGLAGGFDEQFF

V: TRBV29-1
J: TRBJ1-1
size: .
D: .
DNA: TGCAGCGTTGAAGAGGGGGCTGGGACTGAAGCTTTCTTT
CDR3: CSVEEGAGTEAFF

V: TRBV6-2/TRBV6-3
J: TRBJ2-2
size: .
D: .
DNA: TGTGCCAGCAGCCCGAGAAGATTGAACACCGGGGAGCTGTTTTTT
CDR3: CASSPRRLNTGELFF

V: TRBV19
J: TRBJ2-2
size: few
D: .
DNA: TGTGCCAGTACTTGGGGAGATGAGAACACCGGGGAGCTGTTTTTT
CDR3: CASTWGDENTGELFF

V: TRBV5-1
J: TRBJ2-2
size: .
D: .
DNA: TGCGCCAGCAGCTTGGCCAGGAACACCGGGAAGCTGTTTTTT
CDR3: CASSLARNTGKLFF

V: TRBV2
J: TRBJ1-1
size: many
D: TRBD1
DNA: TGTGCCAGCAGTGCCCGGACAGGGGGCGTCTCTGAAGCTTTCTTT
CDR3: CASSARTGGVSEAFF

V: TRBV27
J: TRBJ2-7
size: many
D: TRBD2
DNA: TGTGCCAGCAGTTTAACCCTCGGGGCGGCTAGCGGAGAAGAGCAGTACTTC
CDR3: CASSLTLGAASGEEQYF

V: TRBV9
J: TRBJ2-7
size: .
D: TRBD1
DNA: TGTGCCAGCAGCGTAGGAACAGGGGGCGAGTACGAGCAGTACTTC
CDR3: CASSVGTGGEYEQYF

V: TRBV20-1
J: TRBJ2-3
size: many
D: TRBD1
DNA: TGCAGTGCTAGGCCCCGGGACAGAGTCACAGATACGCAGTATTTT
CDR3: CSARPRDRVTDTQYF

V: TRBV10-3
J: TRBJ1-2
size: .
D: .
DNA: TGTGCCATCAGTGATGGGGACCCCAACTATGGCTACACCTTC
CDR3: CAISDGDPNYGYTF

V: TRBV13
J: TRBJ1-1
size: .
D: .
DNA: TGTGCCAGCAGCTTAAGTTGGCACTCTAATGAAGCTTTCTTT
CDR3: CASSLSWHSNEAFF

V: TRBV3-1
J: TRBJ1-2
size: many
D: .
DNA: TGTGCCAGCAGCCAAGATTGGGCGGCGGACTATGGCTACACCTTC
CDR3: CASSQDWAADYGYTF

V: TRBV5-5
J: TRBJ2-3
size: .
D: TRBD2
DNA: TGTGCCAGCAGCCCAACTAGCGGGAGCACAGATACGCAGTATTTT
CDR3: CASSPTSGSTDTQYF

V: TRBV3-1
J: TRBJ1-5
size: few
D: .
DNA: TGTGCCAGCAGCCAGGGCAGTCTTTATCAGCCCCAGCATTTT
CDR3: CASSQGSLYQPQHF

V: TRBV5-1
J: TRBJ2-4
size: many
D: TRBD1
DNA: TGCGCCAGCAGCTTAAGGCGAGGGGGCTATGTAGCCAAAAACATTCAGTACTTC
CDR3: CASSLRRGGYVAKNIQYF

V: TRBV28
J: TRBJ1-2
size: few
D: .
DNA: TGTGCCAGCAGTCCGACGAACGCGGTTTACTATGGCTACACCTTC
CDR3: CASSPTNAVYYGYTF

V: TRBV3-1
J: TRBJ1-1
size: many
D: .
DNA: TGTGCCAGCAGCCAATTTTTCCAGGGATGGAACACTGAAGCTTTCTTT
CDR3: CASSQFFQGWNTEAFF

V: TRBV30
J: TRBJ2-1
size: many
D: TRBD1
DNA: TGTGCCTGGGCCCTGGGACAGGACTACAATGAGCAGTTCTTC
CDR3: CAWALGQDYNEQFF